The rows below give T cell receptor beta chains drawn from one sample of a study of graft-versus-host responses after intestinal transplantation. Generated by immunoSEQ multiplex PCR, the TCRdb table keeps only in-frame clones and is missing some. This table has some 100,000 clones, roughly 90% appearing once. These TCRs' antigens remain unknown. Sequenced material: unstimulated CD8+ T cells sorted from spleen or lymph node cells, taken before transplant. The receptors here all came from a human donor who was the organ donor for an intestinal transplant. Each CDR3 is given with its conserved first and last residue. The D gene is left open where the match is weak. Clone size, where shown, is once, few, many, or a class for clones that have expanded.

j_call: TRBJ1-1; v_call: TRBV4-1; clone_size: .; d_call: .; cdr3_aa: CASSPTVNTEAFF; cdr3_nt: TGCGCCAGCAGTCCAACAGTGAACACTGAAGCTTTCTTT
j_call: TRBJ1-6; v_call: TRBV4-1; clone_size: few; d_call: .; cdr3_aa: CASSQGRVRSYNSPLHF; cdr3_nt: TGCGCCAGCAGCCAAGGGAGGGTGAGGTCCTATAATTCACCCCTCCACTTT
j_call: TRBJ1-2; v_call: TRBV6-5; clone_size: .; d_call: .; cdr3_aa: CASSYSAYYGYTF; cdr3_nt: TGTGCCAGCAGTTACTCGGCCTACTATGGCTACACCTTC
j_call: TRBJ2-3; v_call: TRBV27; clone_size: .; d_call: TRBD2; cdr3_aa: CASSLYAGTSGPLSTDTQYF; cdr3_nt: TGTGCCAGCAGTTTATACGCCGGGACTAGTGGCCCCCTTAGCACAGATACGCAGTATTTT
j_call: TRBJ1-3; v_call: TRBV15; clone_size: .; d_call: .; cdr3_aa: CATSRGIDSSGNTIYF; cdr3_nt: TGTGCCACCAGCAGAGGCATCGACAGCTCTGGAAACACCATATATTTT
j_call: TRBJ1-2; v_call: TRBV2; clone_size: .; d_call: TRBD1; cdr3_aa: CASSGGQGANYGYTF; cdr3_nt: TGTGCCAGCAGTGGGGGACAGGGAGCTAACTATGGCTACACCTTC
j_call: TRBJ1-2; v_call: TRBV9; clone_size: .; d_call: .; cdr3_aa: CASSVSGTTSNYGYTF; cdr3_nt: TGTGCCAGCAGCGTTTCCGGGACAACATCTAACTATGGCTACACCTTC
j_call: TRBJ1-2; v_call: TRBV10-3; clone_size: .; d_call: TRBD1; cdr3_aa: CAISEETGVLDGYTF; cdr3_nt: TGTGCCATCAGTGAGGAGACAGGGGTGCTGGATGGCTACACCTTC
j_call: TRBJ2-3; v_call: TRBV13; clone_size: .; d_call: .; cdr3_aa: CASSFNGRGTDTQYF; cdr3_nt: TGTGCCAGCAGCTTTAATGGCAGGGGCACAGATACGCAGTATTTT
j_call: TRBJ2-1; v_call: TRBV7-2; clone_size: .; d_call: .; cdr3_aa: CASRVSGSYNEQFF; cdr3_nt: TGTGCCAGCAGGGTATCCGGGTCCTACAATGAGCAGTTCTTC
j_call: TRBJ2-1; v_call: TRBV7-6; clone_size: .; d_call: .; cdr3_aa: CASSLGAGNEQFF; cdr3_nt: TGTGCCAGCAGCTTGGGTGCAGGCAATGAGCAGTTCTTC
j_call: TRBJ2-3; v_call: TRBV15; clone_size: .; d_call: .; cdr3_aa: CATSPSTSTDTQYF; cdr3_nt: TGTGCCACCAGTCCATCCACTAGCACAGATACGCAGTATTTT
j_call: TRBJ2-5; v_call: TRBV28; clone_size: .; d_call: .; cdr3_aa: CASRVDRYLETQYF; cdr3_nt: TGTGCCAGCAGGGTAGACAGGTATTTGGAGACCCAGTACTTC
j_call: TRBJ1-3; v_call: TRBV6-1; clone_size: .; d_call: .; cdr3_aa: CASSESSGAGNTIYF; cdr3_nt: TGTGCCAGCAGTGAGTCCTCAGGGGCCGGAAACACCATATATTTT
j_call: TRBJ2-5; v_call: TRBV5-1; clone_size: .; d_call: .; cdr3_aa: CASSQTVWGAQIETQYF; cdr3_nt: TGCGCCAGCAGCCAAACCGTCTGGGGAGCCCAGATAGAGACCCAGTACTTC
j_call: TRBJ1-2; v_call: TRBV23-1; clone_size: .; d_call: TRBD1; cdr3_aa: CASSQSLQGGEGYTF; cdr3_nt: TGCGCCAGCAGTCAATCGTTACAAGGGGGCGAGGGCTACACCTTC
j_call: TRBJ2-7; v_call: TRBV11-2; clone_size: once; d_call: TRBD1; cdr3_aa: CASSSGTGVSEQYF; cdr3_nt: TGTGCCAGCAGCTCCGGGACAGGTGTCTCCGAGCAGTACTTC
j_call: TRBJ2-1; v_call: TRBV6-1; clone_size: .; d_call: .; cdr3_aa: CASIDTSRVDEQFF; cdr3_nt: TGTGCCAGCATTGATACTAGCCGCGTAGATGAGCAGTTCTTC
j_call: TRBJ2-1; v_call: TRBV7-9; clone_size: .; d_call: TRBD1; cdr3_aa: CASSLEDRRNNEQFF; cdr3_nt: TGTGCCAGCAGCTTAGAGGACAGGAGGAACAATGAGCAGTTCTTC
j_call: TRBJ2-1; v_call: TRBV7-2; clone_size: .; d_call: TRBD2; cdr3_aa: CASSRLAGVSNEQFF; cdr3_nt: TGTGCCAGCAGCCGTCTAGCGGGAGTTAGCAATGAGCAGTTCTTC
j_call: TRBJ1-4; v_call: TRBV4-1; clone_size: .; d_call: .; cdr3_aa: CASSQEGSTNEKLFF; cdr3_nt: TGCGCCAGCAGCCAAGAGGGCTCAACTAATGAAAAACTGTTTTTT
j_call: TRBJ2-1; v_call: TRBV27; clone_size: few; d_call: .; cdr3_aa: CASSLNGWEQFF; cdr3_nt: TGTGCCAGCAGTTTAAACGGTTGGGAGCAGTTCTTC
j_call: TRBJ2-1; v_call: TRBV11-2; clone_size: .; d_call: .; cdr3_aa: CASSLEQGFHEQFF; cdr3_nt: TGTGCCAGCAGCTTAGAGCAGGGTTTCCATGAGCAGTTCTTC
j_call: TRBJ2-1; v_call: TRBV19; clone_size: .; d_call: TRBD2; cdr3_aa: CASSIEEGLAGINEQFF; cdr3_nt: TGTGCCAGTAGTATCGAAGAGGGACTAGCGGGGATCAATGAGCAGTTCTTC
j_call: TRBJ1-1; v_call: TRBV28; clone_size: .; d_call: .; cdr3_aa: CASSFTAEPGNTEAFF; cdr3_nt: TGTGCCAGCAGTTTTACGGCGGAACCGGGGAACACTGAAGCTTTCTTT
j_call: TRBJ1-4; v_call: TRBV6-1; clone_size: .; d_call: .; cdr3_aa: CASSVHPTNEKLFF; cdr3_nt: TGTGCCAGCAGTGTACATCCAACTAATGAAAAACTGTTTTTT
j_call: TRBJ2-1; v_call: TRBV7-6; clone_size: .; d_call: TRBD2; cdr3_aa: CASSLRWTSGPYNEQFF; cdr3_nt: TGTGCCAGCAGCTTAAGATGGACTAGCGGGCCATACAATGAGCAGTTCTTC
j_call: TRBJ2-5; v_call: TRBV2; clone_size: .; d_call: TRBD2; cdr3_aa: CASSATSGETQYF; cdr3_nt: TGTGCCAGCAGTGCGACTAGCGGCGAGACCCAGTACTTC
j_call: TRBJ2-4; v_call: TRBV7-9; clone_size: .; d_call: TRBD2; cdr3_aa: CASSAPYTSGRAINIQYF; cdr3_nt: TGTGCCAGCAGCGCTCCATATACTAGCGGGAGGGCCATAAACATTCAGTACTTC
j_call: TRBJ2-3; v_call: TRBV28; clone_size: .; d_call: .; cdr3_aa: CASSFFHADTQYF; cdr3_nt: TGTGCCAGCAGTTTTTTCCATGCGGATACGCAGTATTTT
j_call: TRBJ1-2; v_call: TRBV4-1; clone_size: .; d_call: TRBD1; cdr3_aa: CASSQDPGTDYGYTF; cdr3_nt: TGCGCCAGCAGCCAAGATCCCGGGACAGACTATGGCTACACCTTC
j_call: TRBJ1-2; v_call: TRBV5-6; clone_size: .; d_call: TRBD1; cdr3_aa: CASSFGTATYGYTF; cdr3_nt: TGTGCCAGCAGCTTTGGGACAGCAACCTATGGCTACACCTTC
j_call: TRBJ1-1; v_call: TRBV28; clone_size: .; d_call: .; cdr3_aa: CASSLFQGSTEAFF; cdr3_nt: TGTGCCAGCAGTTTATTTCAGGGATCCACTGAAGCTTTCTTT
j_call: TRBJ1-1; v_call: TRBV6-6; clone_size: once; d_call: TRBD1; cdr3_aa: CASSTGQGGTEAFF; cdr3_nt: TGTGCCAGCAGTACCGGACAGGGGGGGACTGAAGCTTTCTTT
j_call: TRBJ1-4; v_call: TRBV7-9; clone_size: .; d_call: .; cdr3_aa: CASSPSWQGKNEKLFF; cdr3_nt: TGTGCCAGCAGCCCTAGTTGGCAGGGCAAAAATGAAAAACTGTTTTTT
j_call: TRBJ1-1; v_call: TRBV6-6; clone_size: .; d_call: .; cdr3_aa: CASSYSRSEAFF; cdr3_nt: TGTGCCAGCAGTTACTCGAGGAGTGAAGCTTTCTTT
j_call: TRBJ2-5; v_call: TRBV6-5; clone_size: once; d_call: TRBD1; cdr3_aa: CASSYGTGQETQYF; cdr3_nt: TGTGCCAGCAGTTACGGGACAGGGCAAGAGACCCAGTACTTC
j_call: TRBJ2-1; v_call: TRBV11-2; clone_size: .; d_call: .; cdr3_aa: CASSLDIQQVVAYNEQFF; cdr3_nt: TGTGCCAGCAGCTTAGATATACAGCAGGTCGTGGCCTACAATGAGCAGTTCTTC
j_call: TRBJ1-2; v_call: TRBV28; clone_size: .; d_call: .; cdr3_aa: CASSGQGREGDYTF; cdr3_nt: TGTGCCAGCAGCGGGCAGGGGCGCGAGGGGGACTACACCTTC
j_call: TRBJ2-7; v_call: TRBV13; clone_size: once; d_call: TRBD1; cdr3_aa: CASSLGYRTGALDEQYF; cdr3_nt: TGTGCCAGCAGCTTAGGATACCGGACAGGGGCCCTCGACGAGCAGTACTTC
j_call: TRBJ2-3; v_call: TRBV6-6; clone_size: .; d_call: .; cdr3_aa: CASSLGWGGNTDTQYF; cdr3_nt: TGTGCCAGCAGTTTGGGGTGGGGGGGCAACACAGATACGCAGTATTTT
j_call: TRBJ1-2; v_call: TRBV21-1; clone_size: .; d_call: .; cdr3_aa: CASPGQGKLYGYTF; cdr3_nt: TGTGCCAGCCCGGGACAGGGGAAACTCTATGGCTACACCTTC
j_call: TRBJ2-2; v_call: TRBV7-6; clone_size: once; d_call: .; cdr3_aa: CASSLKGQGNTGELFF; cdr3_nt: TGTGCCAGCAGCTTAAAAGGCCAGGGGAACACCGGGGAGCTGTTTTTT
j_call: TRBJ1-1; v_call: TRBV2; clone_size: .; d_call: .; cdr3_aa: CAAFRGGAQAEAFF; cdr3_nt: TGTGCAGCCTTTAGAGGGGGGGCGCAGGCTGAAGCTTTCTTT
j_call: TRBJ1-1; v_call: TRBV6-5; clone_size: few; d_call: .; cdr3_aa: CASSVTRNTEAFF; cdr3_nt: TGTGCCAGCAGTGTCACAAGGAACACTGAAGCTTTCTTT
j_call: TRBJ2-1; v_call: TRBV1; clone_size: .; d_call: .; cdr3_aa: CTSSHPGLAGVYEQFF; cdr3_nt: TGCACCAGCAGCCATCCGGGACTAGCGGGAGTTTATGAGCAGTTCTTC
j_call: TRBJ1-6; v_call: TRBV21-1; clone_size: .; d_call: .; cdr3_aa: CASRGTLATLHHNSPLHF; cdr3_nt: TGTGCCAGCAGAGGTACGTTAGCTACACTACATCATAATTCACCCCTCCACTTT
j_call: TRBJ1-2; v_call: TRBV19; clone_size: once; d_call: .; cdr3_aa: CASSTRARYGYTF; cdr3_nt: TGTGCCAGTAGTACCAGGGCGCGCTATGGCTACACCTTC
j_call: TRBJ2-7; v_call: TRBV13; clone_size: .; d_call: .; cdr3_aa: CASSLGSLSYEQYF; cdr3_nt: TGTGCCAGCAGCTTAGGATCCCTCTCCTACGAGCAGTACTTC
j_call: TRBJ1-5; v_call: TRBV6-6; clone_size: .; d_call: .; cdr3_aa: CASIKRRDQPQHF; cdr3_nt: TGTGCCAGCATCAAAAGGAGGGATCAGCCCCAGCATTTT
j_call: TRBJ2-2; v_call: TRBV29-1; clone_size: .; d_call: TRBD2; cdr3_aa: CSVEGPAGGLAGELFF; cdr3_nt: TGCAGCGTTGAGGGTCCGGCGGGGGGATTAGCCGGGGAGCTGTTTTTT
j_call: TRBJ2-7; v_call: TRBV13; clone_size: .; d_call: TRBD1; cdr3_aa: CASRPGGLGYEQYF; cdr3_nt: TGTGCCAGCAGACCAGGGGGCTTGGGTTACGAGCAGTACTTC
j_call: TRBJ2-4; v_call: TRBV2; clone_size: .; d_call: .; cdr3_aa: CASNEGQGQAKNIQYF; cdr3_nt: TGTGCCAGCAATGAGGGGCAGGGTCAGGCCAAAAACATTCAGTACTTC
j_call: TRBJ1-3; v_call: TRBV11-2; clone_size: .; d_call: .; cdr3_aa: CASTLQGDTIYF; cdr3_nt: TGTGCCAGCACTCTACAGGGAGACACCATATATTTT
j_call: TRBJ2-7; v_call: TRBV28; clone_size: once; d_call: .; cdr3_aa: CASSWAGHSYEQYF; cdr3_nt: TGTGCCAGCAGTTGGGCAGGACACTCCTACGAGCAGTACTTC
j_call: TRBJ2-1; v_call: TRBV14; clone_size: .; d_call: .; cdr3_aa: CASSQSAYNEQFF; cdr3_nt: TGTGCCAGCAGCCAATCGGCCTACAATGAGCAGTTCTTC
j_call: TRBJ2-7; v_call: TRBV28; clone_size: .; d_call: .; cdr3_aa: CASKEERSGSYEQYF; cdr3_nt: TGTGCCAGCAAGGAGGAGCGGTCGGGGTCCTACGAGCAGTACTTC
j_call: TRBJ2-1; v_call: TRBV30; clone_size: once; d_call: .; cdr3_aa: CAWSVQEYNEQFF; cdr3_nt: TGTGCCTGGAGTGTACAGGAGTACAATGAGCAGTTCTTC
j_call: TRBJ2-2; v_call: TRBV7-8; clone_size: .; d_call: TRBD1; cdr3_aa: CASSLRQGLPGELFF; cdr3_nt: TGTGCCAGCAGCTTGAGACAGGGTCTACCCGGGGAGCTGTTTTTT